This T cell receptor (beta chain) was recorded in a study of breast tumors, draining lymph nodes, adjacent tissues. General observations from the study: Tumor TCR diversity was below lymph nodes but above nontumor tissue.

MiXCR was run by TCRdb on the multiplex PCR reads, yielding one entry per CDR3 protein. Of roughly 14,000 distinct CDR3 sequences listed, more than 45% are singletons. This clonotype came up a few times. Its antigen is unknown. Germline V CDR1 and CDR2: SGHKS, YYEKEE (reference sequence). J was trimmed by 5 bases and V by 4 bases; bases with no gene match: 10. The CDR3 sequence is 15 residues long. This clonotype originated in a female donor with breast cancer. Some clones in this sample may be carry-over from other donors' samples. What was sequenced was tumor-adjacent breast tissue. The chain couples TRBV5-5 to TRBJ2-5; 8 bases map to TRBD1. Written as DNA, the CDR3 is TGTGCCAGCAGCGGGGGACAGGCGGCGCGGGAGACCCAGTACTTC. Residues: CASSGGQAARETQYF.